There are many counts of the clone carrying this T cell receptor beta chain. The PCR template was genomic DNA. The TCR beta CDR3 region was amplified using 30 forward and 13 reverse primers. TCRdb re-analysed the multiplex PCR reads in MiXCR, keeping a single row per CDR3 protein. The sample lists fewer than 350,000 distinct CDR3 sequences; around 50% were seen once. The data were taken from a study of type 1 and type 2 diabetes patients. Study background: From PBMCs, CD4+ and CD8+ T cells were isolated by magnetic microbeads.

CDR3 size: 14 residues. Germline values: CDR1 ENHRY, CDR2 SYGVKD. The ends were cut back, 3 bases at V and 3 bases at J, with 12 bases in the middle. The sequence was collected from a man between 18 and 35 years old with type 2 diabetes. J is TRBJ2-7 and V is TRBV10-3; D call uncertain. Sample: peripheral blood mononuclear cells (PBMCs). The CDR3 spells CAISDPNSDYEQYF. In DNA, the CDR3 is TGTGCCATCAGTGACCCTAACAGTGACTACGAGCAGTACTTC.